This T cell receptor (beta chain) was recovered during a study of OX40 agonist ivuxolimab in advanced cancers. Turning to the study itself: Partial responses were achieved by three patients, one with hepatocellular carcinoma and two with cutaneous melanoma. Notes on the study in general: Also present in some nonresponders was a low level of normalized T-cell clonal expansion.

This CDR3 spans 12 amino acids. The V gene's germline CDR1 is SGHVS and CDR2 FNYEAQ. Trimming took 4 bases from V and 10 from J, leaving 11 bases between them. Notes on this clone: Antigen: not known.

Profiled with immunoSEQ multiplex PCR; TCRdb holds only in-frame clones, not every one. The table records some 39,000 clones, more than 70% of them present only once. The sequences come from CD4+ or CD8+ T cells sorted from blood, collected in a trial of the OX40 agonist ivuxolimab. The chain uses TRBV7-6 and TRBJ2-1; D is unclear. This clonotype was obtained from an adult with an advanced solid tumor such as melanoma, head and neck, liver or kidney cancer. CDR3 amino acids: CASSSLTWEQFF. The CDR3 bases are TGTGCCAGCAGCTCCCTAACCTGGGAGCAGTTCTTC.